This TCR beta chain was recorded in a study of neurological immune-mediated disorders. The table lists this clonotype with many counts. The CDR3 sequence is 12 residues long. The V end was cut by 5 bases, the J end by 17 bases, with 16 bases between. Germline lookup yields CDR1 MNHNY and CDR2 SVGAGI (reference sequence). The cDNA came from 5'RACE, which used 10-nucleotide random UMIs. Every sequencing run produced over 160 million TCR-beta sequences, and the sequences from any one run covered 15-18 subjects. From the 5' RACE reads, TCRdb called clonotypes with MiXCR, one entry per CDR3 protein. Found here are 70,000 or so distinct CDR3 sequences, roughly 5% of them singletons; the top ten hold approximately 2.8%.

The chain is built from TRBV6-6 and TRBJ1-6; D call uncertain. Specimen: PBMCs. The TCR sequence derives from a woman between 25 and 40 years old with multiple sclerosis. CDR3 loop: CASSRGAGRIHF. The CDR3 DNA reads TGTGCCAGCAGTCGCGGCGCTGGACGGATCCACTTT.